The clone carrying this TCR beta chain was found many times. Time point reported: patch test 1, 2 weeks after DPC sensitization. The sample's treatment: therapeutic diphenylcyclopropenone sensitization with weekly scalp DPC. TCRdb passed the RACE reads through MiXCR, listing each CDR3 protein once. The sample comprises 74,000 or so distinct CDR3 sequences, approximately 12% of which are singletons, and approximately 3.7% rests with the top ten. The data were taken from a study of human T cells and chemical hapten exposure. The CDR3 runs 14 residues. Per germline, CDR1 WSHSY and CDR2 SAAADI. V was pared by 6 bases and J by 10 bases, with 9 bases of the junction left unmatched.

The TCR originated in a woman between 55 and 75 years old with alopecia areata. Some clones in this sample may be carry-over from other donors' samples. The V gene is TRBV10-2, the J gene TRBJ2-2, with TRBD2 matching 9 bases. The sequencing here drew on whole blood, taken in connection with sensitization to the hapten diphenylcyclopropenone (DPC). The CDR3 loop reads CASRAGGLASELFF. The CDR3 region has the DNA TGCGCCAGCAGAGCGGGGGGTCTGGCTTCGGAGCTGTTTTTT.